The 5 T cell receptor beta chains below all came from one sample that was sequenced in a study of blood T cells in healthy people across ages. Primed by a sample-barcoded 5' primer and a J-beta primer mix, a second PCR proceeded for roughly 6 to 12 cycles. TCRdb re-called the 5' RACE reads with MiXCR, one entry per CDR3 protein. The sample contains roughly 1,500,000 distinct CDR3 sequences, around two fifths of which appear only once. Sequenced: blood. These receptors were taken from a woman aged 18 to 35 in good health.

V usage is TRBV7-8 and J usage is TRBJ2-1; weak D call: TRBD1 (7 bases). The CDR3 runs 16 residues. Between the trimmed V and J ends, which lost 5 bases and 8 bases, there was a span of 22 bases. The germline CDR1 and CDR2 sequences are SGHVS and FQNEAQ. For the CDR3, the DNA is TGTGCCAGCAGCCCGGTGGGCAGGGGGGTGGAGTATGAGCAGTTCTTC. Translated: CASSPVGRGVEYEQFF. Full variable domain (outside the CDR3, taken from reference TRBV7-8 and TRBJ2-1): GAGVSQSPRYKVAKRGQDVALRCDPISGHVSLFWYQQALGQGPEFLTYFQNEAQLDKSGLPSDRFFAERPEGSVSTLKIQRTQQEDSAVYLCASSPVGRGVEYEQFFGPGTRLTVL.

This sequence joins TRBV10-3 and TRBJ2-5, with 7 nucleotides matching TRBD1. CDR3 length: 18 residues. CDR1 and CDR2 (germline): ENHRY, SYGVKD. V trimming: 2 bases; J trimming: 1 base; junction bases outside the gene matches: 13. The CDR3 coding sequence is TGTGCCATCAGTGAGATTTTTGCCCAGGACAGGTCCCAAGAGACCCAGTACTTC. Its translation: CAISEIFAQDRSQETQYF.

CDR3 region: CSAQPGRTYNEQYF. As DNA, the CDR3 is TGCAGTGCCCAACCCGGACGGACCTACAATGAGCAGTACTTC. The gene calls are TRBV20-1 and TRBJ2-5; D ambiguous. Trimming pared 6 bases from V and 11 bases from J, leaving 25 bases between. The germline CDR1 and CDR2 sequences are DFQATT and SNEGSKA (reference sequence). CDR3 length equals 14 residues.

The chain couples TRBV5-1 to TRBJ2-5; D may be TRBD1 (6 bases). The CDR3 totals 13 residues. Trimming took 3 bases from V and 6 from J, leaving 12 bases between them. Per germline, CDR1 SGHRS and CDR2 YFSETQ. This CDR3 reads CASSSQDRQTQYF. The CDR3 coding sequence is TGCGCCAGCAGCTCCCAAGACAGGCAGACCCAGTACTTC.

This clonotype occurred once. The chain's CDR3 is CSTGRGEETQYF. The CDR3 coding sequence is TGCAGCACCGGGAGGGGAGAGGAGACCCAGTACTTC. The chain employs TRBV29-1 and TRBJ2-5; 8 nucleotides align to TRBD2. The length of the CDR3 is 12 residues. With 8 bases clipped from V and 5 bases from J, the junction kept 7 bases outside the gene matches. Germline V lookup: CDR1 SQVTM, CDR2 ANQGSEA.